The source of this T cell receptor beta chain is a study of Ad26.COV2.S vaccination and SARS-CoV-2 variants. Regarding the study as a whole: In vaccinated individuals, spike-specific CD8+ and CD4+ T cell responses reportedly displayed substantial breadth.

Details on this clone: The antigen remains undetermined. Additional DNA sequences in this sample encode the identical CDR3.

This sample's treatment: roughly 20 received Ad26.COV2.S at low or high dose, single or two shots; roughly 5 received placebo; per-sample allocation not given. Specimen acquisition occurred on day 63 following the initial vaccine or placebo injection. V was trimmed by 0 bases and J by 6 bases, leaving 3 bases between them. Germline V CDR1 and CDR2: KGHDR, SFDVKD. The CDR3 spans 12 residues. Using immunoSEQ multiplex PCR, the repertoire was profiled, and TCRdb retains in-frame clones only, with some absent. The table includes hundreds of thousands of clones, around 87% detected once. The TCR comes from a person between 18 and 65 years old who received the Ad26.COV2.S COVID-19 vaccine or a placebo. This chain uses TRBV24-1 with TRBJ2-3; D not resolved. The specimen comprised peripheral blood, sampled in a trial of Ad26.COV2.S vaccine versus placebo. CDR3 sequence: CATSDLGDTQYF. DNA for the CDR3: TGTGCCACCAGTGATTTGGGGGATACGCAGTATTTT.